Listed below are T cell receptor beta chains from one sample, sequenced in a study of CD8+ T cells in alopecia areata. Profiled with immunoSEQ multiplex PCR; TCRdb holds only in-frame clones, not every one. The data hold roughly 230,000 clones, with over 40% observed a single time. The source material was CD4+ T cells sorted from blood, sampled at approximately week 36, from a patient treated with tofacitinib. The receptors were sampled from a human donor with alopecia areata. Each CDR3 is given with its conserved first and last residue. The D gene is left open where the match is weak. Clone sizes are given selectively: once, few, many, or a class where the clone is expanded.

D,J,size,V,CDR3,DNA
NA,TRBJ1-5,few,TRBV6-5,CASSLDRNFNQPQHF,TGTGCCAGCAGCCTCGACAGAAACTTCAATCAGCCCCAGCATTTT
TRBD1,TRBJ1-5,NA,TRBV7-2,CASSPDRGKPQHF,TGTGCCAGCAGTCCCGACAGGGGAAAGCCCCAGCATTTT
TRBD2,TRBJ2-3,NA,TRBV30,CAWIAGRSDTQYF,TGTGCCTGGATAGCGGGAAGATCAGATACGCAGTATTTT
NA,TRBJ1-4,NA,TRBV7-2,CASSNGGTTNEKLFF,TGTGCCAGTAGCAACGGAGGGACAACTAATGAAAAACTGTTTTTT
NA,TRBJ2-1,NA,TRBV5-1,CASSLLPENEQFF,TGCGCCAGCAGCCTACTACCGGAAAATGAGCAGTTCTTC
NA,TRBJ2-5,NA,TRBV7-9,CASSPSWLQETQYF,TGTGCCAGCAGCCCTAGCTGGCTTCAAGAGACCCAGTACTTC
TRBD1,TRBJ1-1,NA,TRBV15,CATTRDRVLGTEAFF,TGTGCCACAACGCGGGACAGGGTGTTGGGCACTGAAGCTTTCTTT
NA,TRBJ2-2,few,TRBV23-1,CASSQSIPTGELFF,TGCGCCAGCAGTCAATCGATTCCGACCGGGGAGCTGTTTTTT
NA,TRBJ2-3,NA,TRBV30,CAWSVLSTGTKNTQYF,TGTGCCTGGAGTGTACTTTCTACAGGGACGAAAAATACGCAGTATTTT
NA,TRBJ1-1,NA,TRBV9,CASSVEGVGTEAFF,TGTGCCAGCAGCGTAGAAGGGGTCGGCACTGAAGCTTTCTTT
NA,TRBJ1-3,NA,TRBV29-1,CSVEVGGDSGNTIYF,TGCAGCGTTGAAGTAGGGGGGGACTCTGGAAACACCATATATTTT
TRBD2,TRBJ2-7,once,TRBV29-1,CSATKTSGAYEQYF,TGCAGCGCCACGAAGACTAGCGGAGCCTACGAGCAGTACTTC
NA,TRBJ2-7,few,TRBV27,CASSARIQRSEQYF,TGTGCCAGCAGTGCACGGATCCAGCGGAGCGAGCAGTACTTC
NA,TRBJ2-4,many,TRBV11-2,CASSLEAKNIQYF,TGTGCCAGCAGCTTAGAAGCCAAAAACATTCAGTACTTC
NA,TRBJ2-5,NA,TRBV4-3,CASSQGLGRGETQYF,TGCGCCAGCAGCCAAGGTCTCGGGAGAGGTGAGACCCAGTACTTC
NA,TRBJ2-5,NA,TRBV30,CAWSAQETQYF,TGTGCCTGGAGTGCTCAAGAGACCCAGTACTTC
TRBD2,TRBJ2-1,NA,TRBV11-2,CASSVGLAGGDEQFF,TGTGCCAGCAGCGTAGGGCTAGCGGGAGGGGATGAGCAGTTCTTC
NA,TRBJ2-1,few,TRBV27,CASNSLGTLYNEQFF,TGTGCCAGCAATTCCCTCGGGACTCTCTACAATGAGCAGTTCTTC
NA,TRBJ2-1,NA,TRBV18,CASSPGSGSYNEQFF,TGTGCCAGCTCACCAGGGTCCGGATCCTACAATGAGCAGTTCTTC
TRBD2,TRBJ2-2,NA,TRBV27,CASSARLAVNTGELFF,TGTGCCAGCAGCGCCCGACTAGCGGTGAACACCGGGGAGCTGTTTTTT
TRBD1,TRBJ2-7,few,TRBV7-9,CASSPGTGVIDEQYF,TGTGCCAGCAGCCCAGGGACAGGGGTTATCGACGAGCAGTACTTC
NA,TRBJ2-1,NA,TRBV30,CAWSRPPGNEQFF,TGTGCCTGGAGCAGGCCACCGGGTAATGAGCAGTTCTTC
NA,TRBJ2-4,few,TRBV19,CASSIYGDIQYF,TGTGCCAGTAGTATCTACGGAGACATTCAGTACTTC
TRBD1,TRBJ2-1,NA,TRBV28,CASSQGAGVDEQFF,TGTGCCAGCAGCCAGGGGGCAGGGGTCGATGAGCAGTTCTTC
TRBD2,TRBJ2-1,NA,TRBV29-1,CSVEDFSGSFDEQFF,TGCAGCGTTGAAGATTTCAGCGGGAGCTTCGATGAGCAGTTCTTC
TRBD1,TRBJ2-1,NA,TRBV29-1,CSAPDRNYNEQFF,TGCAGCGCCCCGGACAGGAACTACAATGAGCAGTTCTTC
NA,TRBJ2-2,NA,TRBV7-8,CASRRVPTNTGELFF,TGTGCCAGCAGGAGGGTACCAACGAACACCGGGGAGCTGTTTTTT
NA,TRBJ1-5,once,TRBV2,CASSLPSQPQHF,TGTGCCAGCAGTCTTCCTTCTCAGCCCCAGCATTTT
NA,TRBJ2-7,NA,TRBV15,CATSRGTDYEQYF,TGTGCCACCAGCAGAGGGACAGACTACGAGCAGTACTTC
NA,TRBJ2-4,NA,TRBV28,CASSPPGGVLAKNIQYF,TGTGCCAGCAGTCCCCCCGGGGGTGTGTTGGCCAAAAACATTCAGTACTTC
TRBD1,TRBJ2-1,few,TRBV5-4,CASSVQGELSQFF,TGTGCCAGCAGCGTACAGGGGGAACTTTCGCAGTTCTTC
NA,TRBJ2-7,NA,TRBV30,CAATGVAYEQYF,TGTGCCGCGACAGGCGTCGCCTACGAGCAGTACTTC
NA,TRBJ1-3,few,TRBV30,CAWKGLSGNTIYF,TGTGCCTGGAAGGGTCTCTCTGGAAACACCATATATTTT
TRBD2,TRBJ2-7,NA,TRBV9,CASSVGLAGGYEQYF,TGTGCCAGCAGCGTCGGGCTAGCGGGAGGTTACGAGCAGTACTTC
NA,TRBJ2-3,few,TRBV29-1,CSVSNVDTQYF,TGCAGCGTCTCCAATGTAGATACGCAGTATTTT
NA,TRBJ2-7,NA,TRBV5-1,CASSLAAGVAYEQYF,TGCGCCAGCAGCTTGGCCGCAGGGGTAGCCTACGAGCAGTACTTC
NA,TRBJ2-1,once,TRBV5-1,CASSGKDSLLHAEQFF,TGCGCCAGCAGCGGGAAGGACAGCCTACTTCACGCTGAGCAGTTCTTC
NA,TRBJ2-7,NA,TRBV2,CASKYEGEQYF,TGTGCCAGCAAATATGAGGGCGAGCAGTACTTC
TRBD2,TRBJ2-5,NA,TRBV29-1,CSTSRGRQETQYF,TGCAGCACGTCCCGCGGGAGACAAGAGACCCAGTACTTC
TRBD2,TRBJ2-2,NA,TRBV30,CAWSVAGVVTGELFF,TGTGCCTGGAGTGTAGCGGGAGTTGTCACCGGGGAGCTGTTTTTT
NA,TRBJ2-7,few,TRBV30,CACRRAGGNEQYF,TGTGCCTGCCGCAGGGCAGGGGGGAACGAGCAGTACTTC
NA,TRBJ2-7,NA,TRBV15,CATSRSRTGTYEQYF,TGTGCCACCAGCAGAAGCCGGACGGGAACCTACGAGCAGTACTTC
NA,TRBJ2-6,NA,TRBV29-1,CSVEMASGANVLTF,TGCAGCGTTGAGATGGCCTCTGGGGCCAACGTCCTGACTTTC
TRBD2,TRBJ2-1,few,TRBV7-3,CASSQGLAGGFPKEQFF,TGTGCCAGCAGCCAGGGACTAGCGGGAGGCTTCCCTAAGGAGCAGTTCTTC
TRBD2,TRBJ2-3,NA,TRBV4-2,CASSQRFGRELRSGRSTDTQYF,TGTGCCAGCAGCCAGAGGTTCGGCCGGGAGTTGAGAAGCGGGAGGTCCACAGATACGCAGTATTTT
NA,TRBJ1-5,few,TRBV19,CASSIGASGNQPQHF,TGTGCCAGTAGTATAGGAGCCAGTGGAAATCAGCCCCAGCATTTT
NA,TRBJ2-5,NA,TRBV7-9,CASTEWGRETQYF,TGTGCCAGCACCGAGTGGGGGAGGGAGACCCAGTACTTC
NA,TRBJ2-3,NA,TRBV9,CASSVYTDTQYF,TGTGCCAGCAGCGTGTACACAGATACGCAGTATTTT
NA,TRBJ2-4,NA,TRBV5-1,CASSLDQIAKNIQYF,TGCGCCAGCAGCTTGGACCAGATAGCCAAAAACATTCAGTACTTC
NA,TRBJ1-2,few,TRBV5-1,CASSLEPGSYGYTF,TGCGCCAGCAGCTTGGAACCAGGGAGCTATGGCTACACCTTC
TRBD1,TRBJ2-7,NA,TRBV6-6,CASSRQGTTYEQYF,TGTGCCAGCAGCCGACAGGGAACGACCTACGAGCAGTACTTC
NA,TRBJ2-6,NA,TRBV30,CAWSGTPRANVLTF,TGTGCCTGGAGTGGAACCCCAAGGGCCAACGTCCTGACTTTC